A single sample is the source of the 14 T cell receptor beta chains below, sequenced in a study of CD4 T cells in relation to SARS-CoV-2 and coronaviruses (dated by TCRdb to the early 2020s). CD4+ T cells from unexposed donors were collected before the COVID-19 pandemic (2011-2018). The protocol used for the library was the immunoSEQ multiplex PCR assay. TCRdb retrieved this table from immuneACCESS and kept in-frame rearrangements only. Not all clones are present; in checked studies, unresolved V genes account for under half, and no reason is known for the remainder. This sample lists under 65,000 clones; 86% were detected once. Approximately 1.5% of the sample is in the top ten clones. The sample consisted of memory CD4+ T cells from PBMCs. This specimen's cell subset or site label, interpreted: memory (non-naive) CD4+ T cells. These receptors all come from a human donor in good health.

CDR3 sequence: CASSPQNYGYTF. In DNA, the CDR3 is TGTGCCAGCTCACCCCAGAACTATGGCTACACCTTC. The rearrangement joins TRBV18 to TRBJ1-2; no clear D gene. The CDR3 loop spans 12 amino acids. The V gene lost 3 bases and the J gene lost 2 bases, with 4 bases spanning the gap. The V gene's germline CDR1 is KGHSH and CDR2 LQKENI.

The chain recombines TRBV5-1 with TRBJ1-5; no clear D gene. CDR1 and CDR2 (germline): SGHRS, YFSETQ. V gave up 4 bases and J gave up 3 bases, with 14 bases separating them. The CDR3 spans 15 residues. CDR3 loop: CASSGVGGLNQPQHF. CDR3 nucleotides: TGCGCCAGCAGCGGGGTAGGTGGACTCAATCAGCCCCAGCATTTT.

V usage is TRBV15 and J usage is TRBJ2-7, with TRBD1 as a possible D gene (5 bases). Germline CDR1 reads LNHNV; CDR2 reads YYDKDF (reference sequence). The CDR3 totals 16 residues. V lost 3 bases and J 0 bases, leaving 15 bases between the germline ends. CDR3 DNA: TGTGCCACCAGCAGGCCTGGGGCAGGAGTCTCCTACGAGCAGTACTTC. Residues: CATSRPGAGVSYEQYF.

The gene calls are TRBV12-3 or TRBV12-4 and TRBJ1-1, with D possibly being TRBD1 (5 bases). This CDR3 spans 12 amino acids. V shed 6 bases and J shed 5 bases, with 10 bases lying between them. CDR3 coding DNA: TGTGCCAGCAGCAGGGTGGGGACTGAAGCTTTCTTT. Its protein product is CASSRVGTEAFF.

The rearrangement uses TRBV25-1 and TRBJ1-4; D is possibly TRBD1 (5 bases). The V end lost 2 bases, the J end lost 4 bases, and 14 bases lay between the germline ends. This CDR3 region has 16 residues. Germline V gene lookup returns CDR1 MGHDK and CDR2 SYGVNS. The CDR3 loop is CASSETRGGDNEKLFF. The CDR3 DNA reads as TGTGCCAGCAGTGAAACCCGGGGCGGAGATAATGAAAAACTGTTTTTT.

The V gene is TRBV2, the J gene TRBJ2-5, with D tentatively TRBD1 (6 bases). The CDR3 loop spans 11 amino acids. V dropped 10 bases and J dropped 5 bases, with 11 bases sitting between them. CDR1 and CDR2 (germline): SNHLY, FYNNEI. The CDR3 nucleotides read TGTGCCATCCGGCAGGGGGAGACCCAGTACTTC. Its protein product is CAIRQGETQYF.

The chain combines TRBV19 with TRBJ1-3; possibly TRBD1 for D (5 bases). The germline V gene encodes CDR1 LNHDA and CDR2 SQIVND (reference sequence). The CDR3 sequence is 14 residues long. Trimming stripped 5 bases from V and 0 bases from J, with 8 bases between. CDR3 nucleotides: TGTGCCAGTAGTGTGGGGGGCTCTGGAAACACCATATATTTT. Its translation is CASSVGGSGNTIYF. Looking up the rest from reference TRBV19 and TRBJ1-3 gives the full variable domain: DGGITQSPKYLFRKEGQNVTLSCEQNLNHDAMYWYRQDPGQGLRLIYYSQIVNDFQKGDIAEGYSVSREKKESFPLTVTSAQKNPTAFYLCASSVGGSGNTIYFGEGSWLTVV.

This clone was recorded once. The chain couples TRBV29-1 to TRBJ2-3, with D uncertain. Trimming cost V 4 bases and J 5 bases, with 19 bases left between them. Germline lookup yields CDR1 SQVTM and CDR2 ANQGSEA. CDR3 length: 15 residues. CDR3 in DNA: TGCAGCGTTGCCAGCCGGGCAGGCGGTAAAGATACGCAGTATTTT. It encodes CSVASRAGGKDTQYF.

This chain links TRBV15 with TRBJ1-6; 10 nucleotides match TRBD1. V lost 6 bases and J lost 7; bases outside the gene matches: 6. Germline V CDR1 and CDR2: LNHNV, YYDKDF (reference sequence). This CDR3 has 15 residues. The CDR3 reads CATSNRDRGNSPLHF. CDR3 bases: TGTGCCACCAGTAATCGGGACAGGGGAAATTCACCCCTCCACTTT.

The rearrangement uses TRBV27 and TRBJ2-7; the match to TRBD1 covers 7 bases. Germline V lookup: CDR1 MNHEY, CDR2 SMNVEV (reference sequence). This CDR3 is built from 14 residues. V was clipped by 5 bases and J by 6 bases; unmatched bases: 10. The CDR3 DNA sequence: TGTGCCAGCAGTAAGGGACAGCCGATACGCGAGCAGTACTTC. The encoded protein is CASSKGQPIREQYF.

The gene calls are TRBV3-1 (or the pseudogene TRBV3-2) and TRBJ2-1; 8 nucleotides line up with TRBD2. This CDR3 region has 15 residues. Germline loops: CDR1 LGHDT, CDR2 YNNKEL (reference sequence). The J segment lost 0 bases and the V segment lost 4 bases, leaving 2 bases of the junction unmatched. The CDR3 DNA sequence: TGTGCCAGCAGCCCGGGACTAGGCTCCTACAATGAGCAGTTCTTC. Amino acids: CASSPGLGSYNEQFF.

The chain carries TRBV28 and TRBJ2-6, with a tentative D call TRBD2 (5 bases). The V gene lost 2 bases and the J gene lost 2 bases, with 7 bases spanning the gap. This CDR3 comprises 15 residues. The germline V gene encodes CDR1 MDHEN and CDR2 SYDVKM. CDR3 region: CASSLPGTGANVLTF. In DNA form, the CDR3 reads TGTGCCAGCAGTTTACCCGGGACTGGGGCCAACGTCCTGACTTTC.

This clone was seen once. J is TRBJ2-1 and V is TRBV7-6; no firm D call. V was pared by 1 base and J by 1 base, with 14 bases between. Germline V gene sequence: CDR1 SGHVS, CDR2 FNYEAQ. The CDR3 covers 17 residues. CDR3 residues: CASSLEGTSASYNEQFF. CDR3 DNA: TGTGCCAGCAGCTTAGAAGGTACCAGCGCGTCCTACAATGAGCAGTTCTTC.

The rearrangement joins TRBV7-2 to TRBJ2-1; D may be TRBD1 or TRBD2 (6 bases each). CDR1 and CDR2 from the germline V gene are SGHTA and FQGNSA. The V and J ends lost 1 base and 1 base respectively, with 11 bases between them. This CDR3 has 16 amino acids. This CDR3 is CASSLGGAGSYNEQFF. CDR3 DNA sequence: TGTGCCAGCAGCTTAGGGGGGGCGGGGTCCTACAATGAGCAGTTCTTC.